The 6 T cell receptor beta chains given below trace back to one sample, sequenced in a study of blood T cell repertoires in COVID-19. Repertoires were generated with immunoSEQ multiplex PCR, while TCRdb's copy carries only in-frame clones and drops some. This table holds under 250,000 clones, 75% to 90% found once. Sequencing used peripheral blood. The receptors shown here come from a woman in her 70s with active or convalescent COVID-19.

This clone was observed once. The V gene is TRBV7-3, the J gene TRBJ2-1; 9 nucleotides agree with TRBD2. The CDR3 sequence is 15 residues long. Germline CDR1 and CDR2: SGHTA and FQGTGA. Germline trimming cut 6 bases from V and 2 bases from J; bases unmatched to any gene: 5. In DNA form, the CDR3 reads TGTGCCAGCAGTTCATCTAGCGGGGCCTACAATGAGCAGTTCTTC. It codes for CASSSSSGAYNEQFF.

Only a few counts were recorded for this clone. V is TRBV6-6 and J is TRBJ1-5; tentatively, D is TRBD1 (6 bases). Germline V gives CDR1 MNHNY, CDR2 SVGAGI (reference sequence). There are 15 residues in the CDR3. The V end was cut by 2 bases, the J end by 1 base, with 9 bases between. In nucleotides, the CDR3 is TGTGCCAGCAGTTACCAGACAGGAAGCAATCAGCCCCAGCATTTT. Its protein product is CASSYQTGSNQPQHF.

The rearrangement uses TRBV18 and TRBJ1-4; no definite D call. CDR1 and CDR2 from the germline V gene are KGHSH and LQKENI. V lost 3 bases and J 11 bases, leaving 13 bases between the germline ends. The CDR3 is 13 amino acids. The CDR3, as DNA: TGTGCCAGCTCACCCTCCGGAGAGGCGAAACTGTTTTTT. This sequence encodes CASSPSGEAKLFF.

In regard to this clone: Distinct nucleotide sequences in the sample also encode this CDR3. The V gene is TRBV2, the J gene TRBJ2-5, with D possibly being TRBD2 (5 bases). Looked up from germline, CDR1 is SNHLY and CDR2 is FYNNEI. Trimming shortened V by 6 bases and J by 5 bases, and 10 bases separated the two germline ends. The CDR3 loop spans 12 amino acids. CDR3 residues: CASRGEVETQYF. DNA for the CDR3: TGTGCCAGCAGGGGAGAGGTCGAGACCCAGTACTTC.

This clone is a singleton in its sample. The J gene is TRBJ2-3, the V gene TRBV3-1 (or the pseudogene TRBV3-2); D possibly corresponds to TRBD1 (5 bases). V was clipped by 1 base and J by 7 bases, with 15 bases between them. The V gene's germline CDR1 is LGHDT and CDR2 YNNKEL (reference sequence). This CDR3 has 15 residues. CDR3 coding DNA: TGTGCCAGCAGCCAAGGCCTCTGGGGCCAGAATACGCAGTATTTT. It encodes CASSQGLWGQNTQYF.

The rearrangement joins TRBV24-1 to TRBJ2-1; 7 bases align to TRBD1. Germline V lookup: CDR1 KGHDR, CDR2 SFDVKD. The CDR3 runs to 15 residues. The V segment lost 3 bases and the J segment 8 bases; nucleotides outside the gene matches: 9. Written as DNA, the CDR3 is TGTGCCACCAGTGATAGAGGGACAGCCCGGCATGAGCAGTTCTTC. Protein sequence: CATSDRGTARHEQFF.